The present TCR beta chain was sequenced within a study of blood T cells in healthy people across ages. Alongside a J-beta primer mix, a sample-barcoded 5' primer served in a second PCR lasting roughly 6 to 11 cycles. TCRdb re-derived calls from the 5' RACE reads in MiXCR, one entry per CDR3 protein. The sample lists approximately 900,000 distinct CDR3 sequences; about 27% were seen once. Whole-study findings and limits: TCR beta diversity correlated strongly with naive T cell percentage.

Germline lookup yields CDR1 SGHRS and CDR2 YFSETQ. Trimming removed 5 bases at V and 0 bases at J, with 15 bases between. The CDR3 has 15 residues. About this clonotype: Its target is unknown.

This sample was shared with a second study, whose subject was T cells of mothers and their children.

The TCR was taken from a woman in her 40s in good health. The chain employs TRBV5-1 and TRBJ2-7, with D perhaps matching TRBD2 (5 bases). Material: blood. CDR3 amino acids: CASRTRTGHSYEQYF. In DNA, the CDR3 is TGCGCCAGCAGGACGAGGACTGGGCACTCCTACGAGCAGTACTTC. The whole variable domain, remainder taken from reference TRBV5-1 and TRBJ2-7, is KAGVTQTPRYLIKTRGQQVTLSCSPISGHRSVSWYQQTPGQGLQFLFEYFSETQRNKGNFPGRFSGRQFSNSRSEMNVSTLELGDSALYLCASRTRTGHSYEQYFGPGTRLTVT.